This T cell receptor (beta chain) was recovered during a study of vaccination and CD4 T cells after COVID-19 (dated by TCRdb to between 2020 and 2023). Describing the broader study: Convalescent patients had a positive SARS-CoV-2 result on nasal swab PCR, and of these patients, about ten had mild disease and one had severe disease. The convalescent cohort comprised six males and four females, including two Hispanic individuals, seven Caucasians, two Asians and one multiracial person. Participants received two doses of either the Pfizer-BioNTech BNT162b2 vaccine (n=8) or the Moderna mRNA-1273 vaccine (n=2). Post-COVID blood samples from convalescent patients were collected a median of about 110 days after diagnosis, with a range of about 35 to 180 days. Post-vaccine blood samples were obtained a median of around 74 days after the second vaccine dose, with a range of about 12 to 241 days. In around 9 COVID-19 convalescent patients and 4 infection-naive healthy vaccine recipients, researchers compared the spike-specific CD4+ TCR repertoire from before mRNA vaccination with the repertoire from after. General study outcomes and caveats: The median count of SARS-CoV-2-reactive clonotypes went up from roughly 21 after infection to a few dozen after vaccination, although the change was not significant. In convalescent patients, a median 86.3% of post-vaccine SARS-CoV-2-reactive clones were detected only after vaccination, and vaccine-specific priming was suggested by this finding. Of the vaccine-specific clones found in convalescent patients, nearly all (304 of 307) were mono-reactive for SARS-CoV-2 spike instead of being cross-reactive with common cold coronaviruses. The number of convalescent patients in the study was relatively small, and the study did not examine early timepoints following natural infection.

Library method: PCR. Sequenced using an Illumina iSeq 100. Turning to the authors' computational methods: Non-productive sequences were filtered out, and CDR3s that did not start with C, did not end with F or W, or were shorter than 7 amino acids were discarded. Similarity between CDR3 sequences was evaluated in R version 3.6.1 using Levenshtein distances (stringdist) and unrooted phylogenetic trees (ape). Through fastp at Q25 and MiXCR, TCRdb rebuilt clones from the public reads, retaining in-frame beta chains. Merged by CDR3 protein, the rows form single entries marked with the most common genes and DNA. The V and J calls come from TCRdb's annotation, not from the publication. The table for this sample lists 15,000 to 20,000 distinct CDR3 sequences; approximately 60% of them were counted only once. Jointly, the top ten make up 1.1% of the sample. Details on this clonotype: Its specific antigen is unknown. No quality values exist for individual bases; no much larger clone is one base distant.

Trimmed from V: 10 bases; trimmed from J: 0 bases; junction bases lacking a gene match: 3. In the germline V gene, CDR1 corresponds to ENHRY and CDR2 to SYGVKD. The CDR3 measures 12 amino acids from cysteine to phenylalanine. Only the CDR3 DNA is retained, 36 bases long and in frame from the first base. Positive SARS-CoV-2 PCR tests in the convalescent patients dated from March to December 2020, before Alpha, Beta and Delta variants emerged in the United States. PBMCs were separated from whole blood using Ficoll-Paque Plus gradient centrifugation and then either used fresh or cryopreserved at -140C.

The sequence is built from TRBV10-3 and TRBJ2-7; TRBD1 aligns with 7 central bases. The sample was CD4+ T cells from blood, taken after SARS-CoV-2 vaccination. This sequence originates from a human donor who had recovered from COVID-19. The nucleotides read TGTGCCACCGGACAGGTCTCCTACGAGCAGTACTTC. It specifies CATGQVSYEQYF.